The rows below give T cell receptor beta chains drawn from one sample of a study of shared clonotypes between healthy human individuals. Only in-frame clones appear in the TCRdb table, and some are missing; sequencing was by immunoSEQ multiplex PCR. Of approximately 320,000 clones listed, under 80% were seen once; the top ten hold under 13%. Sequenced input: memory CD4+ T cells sorted from blood. The source of these receptors is a man younger than 40 in good health. The CDR3 runs from the conserved cysteine through the conserved F or W. Each record gives: D gene, J gene, V gene, clone size, CDR3 DNA, CDR3 protein. D genes are given only for firm matches. Some rows mark clone size as missing; the rest say once, few, many or name a class of expanded clone.

-,TRBJ2-5,TRBV7-8,-,TGTGCCAGCAGCCCAGGGGTGCGGGAGACCCAGTACTTC,CASSPGVRETQYF
TRBD2,TRBJ2-1,TRBV19,-,TGTGCCAGTAGTATAGATGGAGCCGGGAGGACTGTTAAGTTCTTC,CASSIDGAGRTVKFF
TRBD1,TRBJ2-5,TRBV5-1,-,TGCGCCAGCAGCTTGGGTGGGACAGGGCAAGAGACCCAGTACTTC,CASSLGGTGQETQYF
-,TRBJ1-1,TRBV6-5,-,TGTGCCAGCAGTTTCCGGACAGTGGCCCTAGACACTGAAGCTTTCTTT,CASSFRTVALDTEAFF
-,TRBJ2-7,TRBV29-1,-,TGCAGCGTTGTGGTGGTCGGGGCCGAGCAGTACTTC,CSVVVVGAEQYF
-,TRBJ2-7,TRBV6-1,-,TGTGCCAGCACTCCCGAGGCCTACGAGCAGTACTTC,CASTPEAYEQYF
TRBD2,TRBJ2-7,TRBV27,-,TGTGCCAGCAGTTTACAATCGGGACTAGCGGGAGTTTTGCACGAGCAGTACTTC,CASSLQSGLAGVLHEQYF
-,TRBJ1-2,TRBV5-6,-,TGTGCCAGCAGCTTGTTGCAGGCTAACTATGGCTACACCTTC,CASSLLQANYGYTF
TRBD1,TRBJ1-4,TRBV28,-,TGTGCCAGCAGTTCCAGGGACAGACCCTTTAATGAAAAACTGTTTTTT,CASSSRDRPFNEKLFF
TRBD2,TRBJ2-2,TRBV5-1,-,TGCGCCAGCAGTCATACAAGCGGGAGAAGGACCGGGGAGCTGTTTTTT,CASSHTSGRRTGELFF
TRBD2,TRBJ2-6,TRBV4-2,-,TGTGCCAGCAGTTACCCGGGGCTAGCGGGAGCGGGGGCCAACGTCCTGACTTTC,CASSYPGLAGAGANVLTF
-,TRBJ2-1,TRBV5-1,-,TGCGCCAGCAGCTTGAACTCGGGACGTGGTAATGAGCAGTTCTTC,CASSLNSGRGNEQFF
TRBD2,TRBJ2-1,TRBV2,few,TGTGCCAGCAGTCGAAGCGGGAGCCAGTACAATGAGCAGTTCTTC,CASSRSGSQYNEQFF
-,TRBJ2-1,TRBV6-1,-,TGTGCCAGCATGGTCAGAGAGGACAATGAGCAGTTCTTC,CASMVREDNEQFF
TRBD2,TRBJ2-3,TRBV11-3,-,TGTGCCAGCAGCTTAGATGGGACTAGCCTGGCTACGCAGTATTTT,CASSLDGTSLATQYF
-,TRBJ2-2,TRBV7-9,few,TGTGCCAGCAGCTCAGACACCGGGGAGCTGTTTTTT,CASSSDTGELFF
-,TRBJ1-2,TRBV7-9,-,TGTGCCAGCAGCTCCGACACAGGGCCCGTTATCTATGGCTACACCTTC,CASSSDTGPVIYGYTF
-,TRBJ1-3,TRBV5-6,-,TGTGCCAGCAGCGGGCCAGGGTACACCATATATTTT,CASSGPGYTIYF
-,TRBJ1-5,TRBV30,-,TGTGCCTGGAGTGCCGGGACCAGCAATCAGCCCCAGCATTTT,CAWSAGTSNQPQHF
-,TRBJ2-2,TRBV13,-,TGTGCCAGCAGGGCAGAGGTCCGCAACACCGGGGAGCTGTTTTTT,CASRAEVRNTGELFF
-,TRBJ2-4,TRBV5-1,few,TGCGCCAGCAGCCGTCCCCAGGGCTCTTTAGCCAAAAACATTCAGTACTTC,CASSRPQGSLAKNIQYF
-,TRBJ2-5,TRBV11-2,-,TGTGCCAGCAGCCCCCAAACGTCCCCTGAAGAGACCCAGTACTTC,CASSPQTSPEETQYF
-,TRBJ1-5,TRBV19,-,TGTGCCAGTAGCCCGGGACCGATCAATCAGCCCCAGCATTTT,CASSPGPINQPQHF
-,TRBJ2-7,TRBV7-3,few,TGTGCCGGAATGGGTTGGCAGGACCTACGTGGCTTC,CAGMGWQDLRGF
-,TRBJ1-4,TRBV12-2,once,TGTGCAAGTCGCTTTAGACAGGGCCCCGCAACTAATGAAAAACTGTTTTTT,CASRFRQGPATNEKLFF
-,TRBJ1-5,TRBV6-5,-,TGTGCCAGCAGGGGAATCGGGATCAATCAGCCCCAGCATTTT,CASRGIGINQPQHF
-,TRBJ2-7,TRBV28,few,TGTGCCAGCAGTTTCCAGGCCTACGAGCAGTACTTC,CASSFQAYEQYF
TRBD2,TRBJ2-7,TRBV7-2,few,TGTGCCAGCAGCCGCGGGACTAACGACTACGAGCAGTACTTC,CASSRGTNDYEQYF
TRBD1,TRBJ2-5,TRBV5-8,-,TGTGCCAGCAGCTCATATGGGACAGGGGGTGAGGAGACCCAGTACTTC,CASSSYGTGGEETQYF
-,TRBJ2-5,TRBV9,-,TGTGCCAGCAGCGTAGACCCCGGCGGGACAGCACAAGAGACCCAGTACTTC,CASSVDPGGTAQETQYF
-,TRBJ2-7,TRBV28,-,TGTGCCAGCAGTTTAGGGGGGCCACCCTACGAGCAGTACTTC,CASSLGGPPYEQYF
TRBD1,TRBJ1-5,TRBV18,-,TGTGCCAGCTCTGACAGGGGGCCGAATCCAGCCCAGCATTTT,CASSDRGPNPAQHF
-,TRBJ1-3,TRBV11-1,many,TGTGCCAGCAGCTTACACAACTCTGGAAACACCATATATTTT,CASSLHNSGNTIYF
TRBD1,TRBJ2-7,TRBV7-7,once,TGTGCCAGCAGCCCGGGGACAGGGGAGGGCGAGCAGTACTTC,CASSPGTGEGEQYF
TRBD2,TRBJ2-2,TRBV7-2,few,TGTGCCAGCAGCTTAACTCCAGCGGGAACCTCCGGGGAGCTGTTTTTT,CASSLTPAGTSGELFF
-,TRBJ2-3,TRBV28,once,TGTGCCAGCAGTTTATCGACAGGCGCAGATACGCAGTATTTT,CASSLSTGADTQYF